The 10 T cell receptor beta chains presented below share a single source sample, sequenced in a study of Graves' ophthalmopathy and Graves' hyperthyroidism (dated by TCRdb to 2016 to 2019). The run used an Illumina HiSeq 2000. TCR beta CDR3 regions were amplified from RNA transcripts for repertoire sequencing. The first round was an RT-PCR using HTBI primers with the Qiagen OneStep RT-PCR kit, and this first round was followed by a second-round multiplex PCR, then size selection and purification. The public reads were quality trimmed at Q25 with fastp and then assembled into clones with MiXCR by TCRdb, keeping productive beta chains. Records with the same CDR3 protein are collapsed into one entry carrying the most frequent genes and DNA. This sample lists 300,000 to 400,000 distinct CDR3 sequences; 15% to 20% were detected once. The biggest ten clones account for approximately 13% of the sample.

The specimen was peripheral blood. The receptors come from an adult man with Graves' ophthalmopathy.

This clonotype was recorded at least ten times. This chain links TRBV4-2 with TRBJ1-1, with D uncertain. The CDR3 length is 15 residues. Germline V CDR1 and CDR2: LGHNA, YNFKEQ. The V end was cut by 1 base, the J end by 1 base, with 10 bases between. CDR3 sequence: CASSQGVMGNTEAFF. Written as DNA, the CDR3 is TGTGCCAGCAGCCAAGGGGTCATGGGGAACACTGAAGCTTTCTTT.

This clonotype showed up just a few times. The chain recombines TRBV6-1 with TRBJ2-7; D unclear. The germline V gene encodes CDR1 MNHNS and CDR2 SASEGT. The CDR3 has 13 amino acids. Trimming removed 10 bases from V and 2 bases from J, with 15 bases in between. The CDR3 reads CATNDKLTYEQYF. Written as DNA, the CDR3 is TGTGCCACCAACGACAAGCTTACCTACGAGCAGTACTTC.

This clonotype has ten or more counts. V is TRBV20-1 and J is TRBJ2-7, with 8 bases matching TRBD2. The V segment lost 5 bases and the J segment 1 base; nucleotides outside the gene matches: 7. Germline CDR1 DFQATT, CDR2 SNEGSKA (reference sequence). The CDR3 has 14 residues. The CDR3 nucleotides are TGCAGTGCTCACTTTAGCGGGGATTCCTACGAGCAGTACTTC. Encoded protein: CSAHFSGDSYEQYF.

This clonotype was detected ten times or more. The V call is TRBV28, the J call TRBJ2-7; D is uncertain. From germline, CDR1 is MDHEN and CDR2 SYDVKM. The CDR3 spans 15 residues. The V end was cut by 0 bases, the J end by 7 bases, with 16 bases between. For the CDR3, the DNA is TGTGCCAGCAGTTTATGGGTCGATTCGATCGGGGAGCAGTACTTC. Protein sequence: CASSLWVDSIGEQYF.

Many counts were recorded for this clonotype. The DNA of the CDR3 is TGCAGTGCTTTAACAGGGGAGGACACTGAAGCTTTCTTT. This translates into CSALTGEDTEAFF. The chain employs TRBV20-1 and TRBJ1-1; 7 positions match TRBD1. This CDR3 comprises 13 residues. Germline CDR1 DFQATT, CDR2 SNEGSKA (reference sequence). With 5 bases clipped from V and 3 bases from J, the junction kept 6 bases outside the gene matches.

This clonotype was picked up many times. The chain is built from TRBV20-1 and TRBJ2-7, with D tentatively TRBD1 (6 bases). Germline V lookup: CDR1 DFQATT, CDR2 SNEGSKA (reference sequence). The CDR3 extends over 15 amino acids. Trimming removed 5 bases at V and 4 bases at J, with 21 bases between. CDR3: CSAGGTPGQKYEQYF. In nucleotides, the CDR3 is TGCAGTGCTGGGGGCACTCCGGGACAAAAATACGAGCAGTACTTC.

This clonotype was observed at least ten times. This chain joins TRBV6-2 or TRBV6-3 and TRBJ1-1, with D uncertain. CDR3 size: 11 residues. Trimming removed 6 bases at V and 7 bases at J, with 9 bases between. Germline assignment: CDR1 MNHEY and CDR2 SVGEGT. The CDR3 is CASSDRGEAFF. CDR3 in DNA: TGTGCCAGCAGCGACCGGGGTGAAGCTTTCTTT.

At least ten counts were recorded for this clonotype. The V call is TRBV9, the J call TRBJ2-5, with a tentative D call TRBD2 (6 bases). The germline V gene has CDR1 SGDLS and CDR2 YYNGEE. Trimming stripped 0 bases from V and 3 bases from J, with 9 bases between. The CDR3 consists of 14 residues. The DNA of the CDR3 is TGTGCCAGCAGCGTAGATGGCGGGAAAGAGACCCAGTACTTC. Translation gives CASSVDGGKETQYF.

In this sample, this clonotype turned up many times. The V and J genes are TRBV2 and TRBJ1-6, with TRBD1 matching over 7 bases. Germline V lookup: CDR1 SNHLY, CDR2 FYNNEI. The CDR3 length is 14 residues. After removal of 3 bases from V and 14 bases from J, the junction contained 10 bases not matched to a gene. The CDR3 region is CASSEHRTGRALHF. CDR3 sequence (DNA): TGTGCCAGCAGTGAGCACAGGACAGGTCGGGCCCTCCACTTT.

This clonotype was counted many times. This chain joins TRBV6-5 and TRBJ2-2; D possibly corresponds to TRBD2 (6 bases). The CDR3 totals 15 residues. Germline lookup yields CDR1 MNHEY and CDR2 SVGAGI. The V end lost 1 base, the J end lost 0 bases, and 6 bases lay between the germline ends. Written as DNA, the CDR3 is TGTGCCAGCAGTTACTGGGGGGCGAACACCGGGGAGCTGTTTTTT. The encoded protein is CASSYWGANTGELFF.